This TCR beta chain comes out of a study of T cell responses to AZD1222 COVID-19 vaccine. Study-wide findings and caveats: White British ancestry dominated among donors, who included more females, and clonal diversity was possibly underestimated.

Turning to this clone: Its antigen remains unknown.

Clones were read by immunoSEQ multiplex PCR, and TCRdb kept only the in-frame ones, dropping some. The sample records about 110,000 clones, 92% being singletons. Trimming left V 1 base short and J 5 bases short, with 8 bases between. Germline V gives CDR1 SGHAT, CDR2 FQDESV (reference sequence). This CDR3 has 13 residues. The rearrangement joins TRBV11-1 to TRBJ1-1; D perhaps matches TRBD1 (6 bases). This clonotype was sampled from an adult who received the AZD1222 COVID-19 vaccine. This material consisted of peripheral blood, taken 28 days after the second AZD1222 dose. The CDR3 nucleotides read TGTGCCAGCAGCTTAGTAGGGGGGACTGAAGCTTTCTTT. Its protein product is CASSLVGGTEAFF. Full variable domain (missing parts from reference TRBV11-1 and TRBJ1-1): EAEVAQSPRYKITEKSQAVAFWCDPISGHATLYWYRQILGQGPELLVQFQDESVVDDSQLPKDRFSAERLKGVDSTLKIQPAELGDSAMYLCASSLVGGTEAFFGQGTRLTVV.